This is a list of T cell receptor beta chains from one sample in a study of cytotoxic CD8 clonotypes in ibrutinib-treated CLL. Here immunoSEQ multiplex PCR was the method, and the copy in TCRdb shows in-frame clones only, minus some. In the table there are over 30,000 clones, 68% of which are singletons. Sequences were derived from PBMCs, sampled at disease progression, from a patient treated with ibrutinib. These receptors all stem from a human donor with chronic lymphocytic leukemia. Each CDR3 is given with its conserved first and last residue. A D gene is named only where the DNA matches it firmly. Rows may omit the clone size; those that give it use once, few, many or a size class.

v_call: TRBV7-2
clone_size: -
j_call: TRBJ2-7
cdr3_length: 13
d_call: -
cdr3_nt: TGTGCCAGCAGCTTAGCTAGCGCCTACGAGCAGTACTTC
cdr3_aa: CASSLASAYEQYF

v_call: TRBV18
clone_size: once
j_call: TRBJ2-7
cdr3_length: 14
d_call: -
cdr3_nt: TGTGCCAGCTCACCTCCCGATTCCTCCTACGAGCAGTACTTC
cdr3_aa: CASSPPDSSYEQYF

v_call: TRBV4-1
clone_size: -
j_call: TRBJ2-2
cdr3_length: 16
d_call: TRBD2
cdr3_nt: TGCGCCAGCAGCCAGCGGGAGGGCCCGAACACCGGGGAGCTGTTTTTT
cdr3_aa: CASSQREGPNTGELFF

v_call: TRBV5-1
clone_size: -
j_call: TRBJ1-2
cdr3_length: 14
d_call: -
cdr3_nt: TGCGCCAGCAGCTTCGAGGGAGGGGACTATGGCTACACCTTC
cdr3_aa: CASSFEGGDYGYTF

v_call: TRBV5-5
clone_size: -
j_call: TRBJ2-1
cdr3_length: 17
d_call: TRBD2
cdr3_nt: TGTGCCAGCAGCTTGGGGCCCCCTAGCGGGGCCCTCCTCGAGCAGTTCTTC
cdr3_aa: CASSLGPPSGALLEQFF

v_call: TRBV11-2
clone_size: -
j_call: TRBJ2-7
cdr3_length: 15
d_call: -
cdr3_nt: TGTGCCAGCAGCGCCGCCATGGACAGACCATACGAGCAGTACTTC
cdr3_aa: CASSAAMDRPYEQYF

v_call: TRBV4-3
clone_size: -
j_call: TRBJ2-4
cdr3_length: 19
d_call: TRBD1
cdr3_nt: TGCGCCAGCAGCCAATCAGGGGGCTCTGTGGATGGGGCCAAAAACATTCAGTACTTC
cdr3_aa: CASSQSGGSVDGAKNIQYF

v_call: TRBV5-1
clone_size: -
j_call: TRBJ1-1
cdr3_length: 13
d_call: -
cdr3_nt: TGCGCCAGCAGCTTAACATCCGACGTCGAAGCTTTCTTT
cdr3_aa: CASSLTSDVEAFF

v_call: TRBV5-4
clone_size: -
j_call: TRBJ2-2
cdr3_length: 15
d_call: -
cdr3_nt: TGTGCCAGCAGCTTGGTCCAGGGAAGAACCGGGGAGCTGTTTTTT
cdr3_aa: CASSLVQGRTGELFF

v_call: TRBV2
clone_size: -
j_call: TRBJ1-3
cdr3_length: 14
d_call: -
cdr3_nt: TGTGCCAGCAGTGAATCGGGCTCTGGAAACACCATATATTTT
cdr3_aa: CASSESGSGNTIYF

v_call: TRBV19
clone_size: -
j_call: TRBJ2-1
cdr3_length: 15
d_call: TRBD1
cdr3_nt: TGTGCCAGTAGGAACCGGGACAGGGGTAGTAATGAGCAGTTCTTC
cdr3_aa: CASRNRDRGSNEQFF

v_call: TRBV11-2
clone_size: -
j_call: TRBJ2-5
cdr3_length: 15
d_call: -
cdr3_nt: TGTGCCAGCAGCTTAGATTCGACAGGAGAAGAGACCCAGTACTTC
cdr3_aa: CASSLDSTGEETQYF

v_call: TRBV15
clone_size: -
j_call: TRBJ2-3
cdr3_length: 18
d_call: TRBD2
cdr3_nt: TGTGCCACCAGCGAAGGACTAGCGGGAGGGCCTGGTACAGATACGCAGTATTTT
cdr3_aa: CATSEGLAGGPGTDTQYF

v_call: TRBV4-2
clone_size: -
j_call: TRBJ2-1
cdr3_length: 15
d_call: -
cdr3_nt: TGTGCCAGCAGCCAAGATGGACTCACTGTGGGTGAGCAGTTCTTC
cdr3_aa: CASSQDGLTVGEQFF

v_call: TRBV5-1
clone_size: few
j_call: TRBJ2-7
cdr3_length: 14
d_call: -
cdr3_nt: TGCGCCAGCAGCTTGTTGGGCGGAACCTACGAGCAGTACTTC
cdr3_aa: CASSLLGGTYEQYF

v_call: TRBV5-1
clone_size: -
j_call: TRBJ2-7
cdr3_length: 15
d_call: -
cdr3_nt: TGCGCCAGCAGCTTGGAGGGTACAGGTCCCAACGAGCAGTACTTC
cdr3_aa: CASSLEGTGPNEQYF

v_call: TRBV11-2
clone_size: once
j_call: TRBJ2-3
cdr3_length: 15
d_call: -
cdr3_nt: TGTGCCAGCAGCCCCGCATGGGGAATCACAGATACGCAGTATTTT
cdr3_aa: CASSPAWGITDTQYF

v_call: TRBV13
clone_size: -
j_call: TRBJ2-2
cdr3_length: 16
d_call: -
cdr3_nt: TGTGCCAGCAGCTTAGGTGGGATGGTGAACACCGGGGAGCTGTTTTTT
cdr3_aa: CASSLGGMVNTGELFF

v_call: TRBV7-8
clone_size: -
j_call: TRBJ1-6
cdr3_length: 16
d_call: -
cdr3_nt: TGTGCCAGCAGCTCCGCCTATAGGAGGGGAAATTCACCCCTCCACTTT
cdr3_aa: CASSSAYRRGNSPLHF

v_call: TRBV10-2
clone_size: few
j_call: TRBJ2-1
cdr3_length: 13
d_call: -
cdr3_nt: TGCGCCAGCAGGGCGGGCATGTACAATGAGCAGTTCTTC
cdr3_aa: CASRAGMYNEQFF

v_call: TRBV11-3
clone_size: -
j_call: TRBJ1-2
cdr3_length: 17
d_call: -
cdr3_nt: TGTGCCAGCAGCTTAGTGGGTCAGGGGCCTTCTTTCTATGGCTACACCTTC
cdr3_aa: CASSLVGQGPSFYGYTF

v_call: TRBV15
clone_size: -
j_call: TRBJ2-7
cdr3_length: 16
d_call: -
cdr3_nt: TGTGCCACCAGCAGATGGACCGTATCCCTCTCCTACGAGCAGTACTTC
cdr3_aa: CATSRWTVSLSYEQYF

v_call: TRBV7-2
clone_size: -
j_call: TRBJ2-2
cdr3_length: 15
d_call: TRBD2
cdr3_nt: TGTGCCAGCAGCTTAAGCGGGAACGGGGCCGGGGAGCTGTTTTTT
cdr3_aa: CASSLSGNGAGELFF

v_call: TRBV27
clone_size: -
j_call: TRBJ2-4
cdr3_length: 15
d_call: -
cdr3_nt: TGTGCCAGCAGTCACAGGGACGGGGGCAAAAACATTCAGTACTTC
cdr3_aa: CASSHRDGGKNIQYF

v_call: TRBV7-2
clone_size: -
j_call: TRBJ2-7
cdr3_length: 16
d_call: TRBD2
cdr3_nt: TGTGCCAGCAGCTTATCGGTCGCGGGAGCCTCCTACGAGCAGTACTTC
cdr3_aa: CASSLSVAGASYEQYF

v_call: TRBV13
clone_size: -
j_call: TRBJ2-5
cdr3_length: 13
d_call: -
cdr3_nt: TGTGCCAGCAGCCTCAGGGTTCAAGAGACCCAGTACTTC
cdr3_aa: CASSLRVQETQYF

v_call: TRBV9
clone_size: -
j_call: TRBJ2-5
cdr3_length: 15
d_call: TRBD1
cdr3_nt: TGTGCCAGCAGCGTCACACAGGGGCACGGAGAGACCCAGTACTTC
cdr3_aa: CASSVTQGHGETQYF